Following are 32 T cell receptor beta chains from one sample sequenced in a study of T cell repertoires in cytomegalovirus infection. These TCRs' antigens remain unknown. TCRdb independently ran MiXCR on the reads; one entry per CDR3 protein. The sample holds approximately 770,000 distinct CDR3 sequences, about 29% seen once. The sample in question was cultured CD8+ T cells from PBMCs, obtained from culture after CMV antigen stimulation. These receptors originate from a human donor in good health (CMV status not recorded). Some clones in this sample may be carry-over from other donors' samples.

This clonotype has more than one count but fewer than ten. This chain joins TRBV27 and TRBJ2-7; 11 bases line up with TRBD1. The CDR3 totals 18 residues. J lost 4 bases, V lost 4 bases, and 15 bases had no gene match. Germline V gene sequence: CDR1 MNHEY, CDR2 SMNVEV (reference sequence). The CDR3 coding sequence is TGTGCCAGCAGTTCATTAAACGTACCGGGACAGGGGGTTTACGAGCAGTACTTC. It yields the protein CASSSLNVPGQGVYEQYF.

The V gene is TRBV12-3 or TRBV12-4, the J gene TRBJ1-5; D uncertain. V shed 3 bases and J shed 2 bases, with 8 bases lying between them. The CDR3 has 14 amino acids. The CDR3 DNA is TGTGCCAGCAGTTTCGCCGCGGGCAATCAGCCCCAGCATTTT. Encoded protein: CASSFAAGNQPQHF.

The chain is built from TRBV19 and TRBJ2-1; the D gene is possibly TRBD1 (6 bases). Germline CDR1 is LNHDA and CDR2 is SQIVND (reference sequence). V lost 5 bases and J lost 8, with 19 bases in between. The CDR3 has 15 residues. The CDR3 protein is CASSSAGTPVHEQFF. In DNA, the CDR3 is TGTGCCAGTAGTTCCGCCGGGACACCTGTCCATGAGCAGTTCTTC.

This clonotype was found a few times. The J gene is TRBJ1-6, the V gene TRBV6-5; D perhaps matches TRBD1 (5 bases). Between the trimmed V and J ends, which lost 0 bases and 9 bases, there was a span of 18 bases. This CDR3 has 17 amino acids. The germline V gene has CDR1 MNHEY and CDR2 SVGAGI. CDR3: CASSYSPGGRGVSPLHF. The CDR3 nucleotides are TGTGCCAGCAGTTACTCCCCCGGGGGTAGGGGCGTTTCACCCCTCCACTTT.

This clonotype came up a few times. The rearrangement links TRBV5-4 to TRBJ1-1, with unresolved D. The V end was cut by 0 bases, the J end by 2 bases, with 11 bases between. CDR1 and CDR2 from the germline V gene are SGHNT and YYREEE (reference sequence). This CDR3 has 15 amino acids. CDR3 residues: CASSLAKTANTEAFF. The CDR3 DNA reads as TGTGCCAGCAGCTTGGCGAAAACAGCCAACACTGAAGCTTTCTTT.

This clonotype was seen more than once but under ten times. The chain employs TRBV27 and TRBJ2-3; TRBD2 aligns across 13 bases. There are 19 residues in the CDR3. The germline V gene has CDR1 MNHEY and CDR2 SMNVEV (reference sequence). Trimming removed 1 base from V and 2 bases from J; junction bases left unmatched: 9. The CDR3 region is CASSLFRLAGGLLTDTQYF. DNA of the CDR3: TGTGCCAGCAGTTTATTCCGACTAGCGGGGGGTCTTCTCACAGATACGCAGTATTTT.

This clonotype has a handful of counts. This chain connects TRBV6-6 to TRBJ1-5, with no clear D. Germline loops: CDR1 MNHNY, CDR2 SVGAGI (reference sequence). The CDR3 length is 15 residues. V was shortened by 7 bases and J by 0 bases, with 13 bases between the two germline ends. The chain's CDR3 is CASNPGSGSNQPQHF. CDR3 sequence (DNA): TGTGCCAGCAACCCCGGATCGGGTAGCAATCAGCCCCAGCATTTT.

The chain employs TRBV28 and TRBJ1-3; 7 bases are a match to TRBD1. There are 17 residues in the CDR3. Germline V gives CDR1 MDHEN, CDR2 SYDVKM. The V segment lost 2 bases and the J segment 0 bases; nucleotides outside the gene matches: 7. CDR3 coding DNA: TGTGCCAGCAGTTTACCGGACAGGAAAACCTCTGGAAACACCATATATTTT. This encodes CASSLPDRKTSGNTIYF.

This clonotype was picked up a small number of times. V usage is TRBV6-2 or TRBV6-3 and J usage is TRBJ2-7; 8 bases are shared with TRBD1. V lost 10 bases, J lost 5 bases, and 13 bases stayed unmatched. CDR3 size: 14 residues. Germline values: CDR1 MNHEY, CDR2 SVGEGT. The DNA of the CDR3 is TGTGCCACCCTAAGGGGGCAGGGGGCCCACGAGCAGTACGTC. Its protein is CATLRGQGAHEQYV.

The rearrangement uses TRBV7-6 and TRBJ2-1; D might be TRBD1 (6 bases). Germline CDR1 SGHVS, CDR2 FNYEAQ. V dropped 5 bases and J dropped 8 bases, with 16 bases sitting between them. The CDR3 is 14 residues long. The CDR3 reads CASSLGGARDEQFF. CDR3 in DNA: TGTGCCAGCAGCCTAGGGGGAGCAAGGGATGAGCAGTTCTTC.

V is TRBV15 and J is TRBJ2-2; D might be TRBD2 (7 bases). Germline V gene sequence: CDR1 LNHNV, CDR2 YYDKDF (reference sequence). The CDR3 sequence is 16 residues long. V shed 0 bases and J shed 7 bases, with 15 bases lying between them. This CDR3 reads CATSRDLGGAGGELFF. In DNA, the CDR3 is TGTGCCACCAGCAGAGATCTAGGGGGGGCTGGCGGGGAGCTGTTTTTT.

This clonotype was detected ten times or more. This sequence joins TRBV7-9 and TRBJ2-7; tentatively, D is TRBD1 (5 bases). Deletions cut 5 bases from V and 7 bases from J, with 15 bases between. This CDR3 comprises 13 residues. The germline gives CDR1 SEHNR, CDR2 FQNEAQ (reference sequence). CDR3: CASSPRDTREQYV. The DNA for the CDR3 is TGTGCCAGCAGCCCCAGGGATACTCGGGAGCAGTACGTC.

Turning to this clonotype: This may be a read error: a much more frequent sequence differs by one nucleotide. This chain joins TRBV7-6 and TRBJ2-5, with a tentative D call TRBD2 (5 bases). Per the germline V gene, CDR1 is SGHVS and CDR2 is FNYEAQ. The CDR3 is made up of 16 amino acids. The CDR3, as DNA: TGTGTCAGCAGCTTTAGACCCCTACGCGAGGGAGAGACCCAGTACTTC. Protein: CVSSFRPLREGETQYF.

This clonotype was counted only a few times. The CDR3 DNA reads TGTGCCAGCAGTGCGGGGGCGGTTTACAATGAGCAGTTCTTC. Residues: CASSAGAVYNEQFF. V usage is TRBV2 and J usage is TRBJ2-1; tentatively, D is TRBD1 or TRBD2 (6 bases each). From germline, CDR1 is SNHLY and CDR2 FYNNEI. V dropped 4 bases and J dropped 4 bases, with 11 bases sitting between them. The CDR3 has 14 amino acids.

In this sample, this clonotype turned up a few times. The V and J genes are TRBV27 and TRBJ2-3; 8 bases align to TRBD2. The V segment lost 5 bases and the J segment 6 bases; nucleotides outside the gene matches: 13. CDR3 length equals 16 residues. Germline V gene data show CDR1 as MNHEY and CDR2 as SMNVEV (reference sequence). The CDR3 reads CASSPPRGPGGDTQYF. The CDR3 coding sequence is TGTGCCAGCAGTCCACCGCGTGGGCCGGGGGGGGATACGCAGTATTTT.

Details on this clonotype: Given the absence of the conserved phenylalanine or tryptophan at the CDR3 end, a read error is likely. The rearrangement uses TRBV24-1 and TRBJ2-1; D remains ambiguous. The germline gives CDR1 KGHDR, CDR2 SFDVKD. The length of the CDR3 is 11 residues. Between the trimmed V and J ends, which lost 3 bases and 8 bases, there was a span of 4 bases. The CDR3 DNA follows: TGTGCCACCAGTGATGAGTATGAGCAGTTCTCC. It yields the protein CATSDEYEQFS.

This clonotype appeared a few times. The V and J genes are TRBV20-1 and TRBJ2-5; D possibly corresponds to TRBD2 (5 bases). The CDR3 has 16 residues. CDR1 DFQATT and CDR2 SNEGSKA come from the germline V gene (reference sequence). The V end lost 0 bases, the J end lost 4 bases, and 18 bases lay between the germline ends. CDR3 coding DNA: TGCAGTGCTAGAGATCCCGGGAAAGGGTCGGCAGAGACCCAGTACTTC. It translates to CSARDPGKGSAETQYF.

The chain carries TRBV4-3 and TRBJ2-2; the D gene is possibly TRBD2 (5 bases). V was cut by 3 bases and J by 2 bases, with 10 bases left in between. CDR1 is LGHNA, CDR2 YSLEER, per germline. This CDR3 region has 15 residues. The DNA of the CDR3 is TGCGCCAGCAGCCAGCTAGCTGCTAACACCGGGGAGCTGTTTTTT. As protein: CASSQLAANTGELFF.

This clonotype appeared a few times. The chain has TRBV7-9 and TRBJ2-3; 8 bases match TRBD1. This CDR3 spans 16 amino acids. V was clipped by 2 bases and J by 2 bases; unmatched bases: 6. The germline V gene has CDR1 SEHNR and CDR2 FQNEAQ (reference sequence). The CDR3 DNA is TGTGCCAGCAGCTTAACCGACAGGGGAATCACAGATACGCAGTATTTT. This encodes CASSLTDRGITDTQYF.

V gene TRBV10-2 combines with J gene TRBJ2-7; the match to TRBD2 covers 7 bases. The CDR3 is made up of 11 amino acids. In germline, CDR1 is WSHSY, CDR2 SAAADI. The J segment lost 9 bases and the V segment lost 8 bases, leaving 7 bases of the junction unmatched. CDR3 coding DNA: TGCGCCAGCGGGGGAGGGGTCGTGCAGTACTTC. This translates into CASGGGVVQYF.

The sample holds a few counts of this clonotype. The gene calls are TRBV12-3 or TRBV12-4 and TRBJ2-2; TRBD1 aligns across 7 bases. The CDR3 contains 15 residues. Trimming cost V 7 bases and J 1 base; bases outside gene matches: 6. CDR3 protein: CASTEDRVNTGELFF. CDR3 DNA sequence: TGTGCCAGCACCGAAGACAGGGTGAACACCGGGGAGCTGTTTTTT.

This clonotype was counted once. For the CDR3, the DNA is TGTGCCAGCAGCATAAGGAAGGACACCGGGGAGCTGTTTTTT. It is translated as CASSIRKDTGELFF. This chain joins TRBV7-2 and TRBJ2-2; no definite D call. V lost 5 bases to trimming and J lost 3 bases, with 10 bases between them. CDR1 and CDR2 from the germline V gene are SGHTA and FQGNSA. This CDR3 has 14 residues.

The chain has TRBV20-1 and TRBJ1-5, with TRBD1 matching 12 bases. V lost 5 bases, J lost 3 bases, and 11 bases stayed unmatched. The CDR3 is made up of 17 amino acids. Germline V lookup: CDR1 DFQATT, CDR2 SNEGSKA (reference sequence). CDR3 bases: TGCAGTGCTTGGGGGACAGGGGGCGGGTACGACAATCAGCCCCAGCATTTT. Encoded protein: CSAWGTGGGYDNQPQHF.

The rearrangement links TRBV13 to TRBJ2-3, with 10 bases that match TRBD1. Per the germline V gene, CDR1 is PRHDT and CDR2 is FYEKMQ (reference sequence). The CDR3 length is 16 residues. V gave up 4 bases and J gave up 7 bases; unmatched junction bases: 11. The CDR3 protein is CASSYPGTGDSYTQYF. The CDR3 DNA reads as TGTGCCAGCAGCTACCCGGGGACAGGGGACTCGTATACGCAGTATTTT. Supplemented by reference TRBV13 and TRBJ2-3, the full variable domain reads AAGVIQSPRHLIKEKRETATLKCYPIPRHDTVYWYQQGPGQDPQFLISFYEKMQSDKGSIPDRFSAQQFSDYHSELNMSSLELGDSALYFCASSYPGTGDSYTQYFGPGTRLTVL.

The chain has TRBV2 and TRBJ1-2, with D maybe TRBD1 (5 bases). The V and J ends lost 11 bases and 7 bases respectively, with 17 bases between them. Germline V gene sequence: CDR1 SNHLY, CDR2 FYNNEI. The CDR3 runs 12 residues. The CDR3 DNA reads TGTGCCCCCTGGGGGGGTACGAGTGGCTACACCTTC. This translates into CAPWGGTSGYTF.

This chain joins TRBV11-2 and TRBJ1-2; a weak D match, TRBD1 (6 bases). Germline V gives CDR1 SGHAT, CDR2 FQNNGV. V lost 0 bases and J lost 8, with 13 bases in between. The CDR3 runs 14 residues. CDR3 nucleotides: TGTGCCAGCAGCTTAGATCGGGGGCAAGAGGGCTACACCTTC. Translated: CASSLDRGQEGYTF.

The gene calls are TRBV12-3 or TRBV12-4 and TRBJ2-3, with 10 bases matching TRBD1. Unmatched junction bases numbered 9, after V lost 8 bases and J lost 4 bases. The length of the CDR3 is 15 residues. CDR3 region: CASGLDRGLSDTQYF. In DNA, the CDR3 is TGTGCCAGCGGACTGGACAGGGGGTTGTCAGATACGCAGTATTTT.

V is TRBV14 and J is TRBJ1-6; D is ambiguous. The germline CDR1 and CDR2 sequences are SGHDN and FVKESK. V shed 0 bases and J shed 7 bases, with 7 bases lying between them. The CDR3 has 14 amino acids. CDR3 sequence reads: CASSQDWTNSPLHF. In DNA form, the CDR3 reads TGTGCCAGCAGCCAAGATTGGACCAATTCACCCCTCCACTTT. Supplemented by reference TRBV14 and TRBJ1-6, the full variable domain reads EAGVTQFPSHSVIEKGQTVTLRCDPISGHDNLYWYRRVMGKEIKFLLHFVKESKQDESGMPNNRFLAERTGGTYSTLKVQPAELEDSGVYFCASSQDWTNSPLHFGNGTRLTVT.

This clonotype was observed at least ten times. This rearrangement joins TRBV6-1 to TRBJ2-1; the D call may be TRBD1 or TRBD2 (6 bases each). CDR1 and CDR2 from the germline V gene are MNHNS and SASEGT. CDR3 size: 14 residues. V gave up 5 bases and J gave up 4 bases, with 12 bases separating them. Here the CDR3 reads CASSFPGAYNEQFF. In DNA, the CDR3 is TGTGCCAGCAGTTTTCCGGGGGCTTACAATGAGCAGTTCTTC.

There are a few counts of this clonotype. CDR3 protein: CASSRRDVKGDGYTF. CDR3 in DNA: TGTGCCAGCTCACGCCGGGACGTGAAAGGGGATGGCTACACCTTC. The chain couples TRBV18 to TRBJ1-2, with D perhaps TRBD1 (5 bases). Trimming removed 4 bases from V and 6 bases from J, with 18 bases in between. Germline V gives CDR1 KGHSH, CDR2 LQKENI. The CDR3 contains 15 residues.

This clonotype was picked up many times. The chain carries TRBV7-2 and TRBJ2-5, with D possibly TRBD1 on 6 matching bases. V was cut by 1 base and J by 1 base, with 16 bases left in between. The CDR3 consists of 17 residues. Per the germline V gene, CDR1 is SGHTA and CDR2 is FQGNSA. CDR3 nucleotide sequence: TGTGCCAGCAGCTTAGACGGCAGGGGAGACACCCAAGAGACCCAGTACTTC. It codes for CASSLDGRGDTQETQYF.

The chain carries TRBV15 and TRBJ2-7; D is undetermined. V shed 4 bases and J shed 5 bases, with 12 bases lying between them. CDR3 size: 13 residues. Germline CDR1 reads LNHNV; CDR2 reads YYDKDF (reference sequence). The CDR3 sequence is CATSTVLGHEQYV. The CDR3 bases are TGTGCCACCAGCACCGTTCTAGGGCACGAGCAGTACGTC.